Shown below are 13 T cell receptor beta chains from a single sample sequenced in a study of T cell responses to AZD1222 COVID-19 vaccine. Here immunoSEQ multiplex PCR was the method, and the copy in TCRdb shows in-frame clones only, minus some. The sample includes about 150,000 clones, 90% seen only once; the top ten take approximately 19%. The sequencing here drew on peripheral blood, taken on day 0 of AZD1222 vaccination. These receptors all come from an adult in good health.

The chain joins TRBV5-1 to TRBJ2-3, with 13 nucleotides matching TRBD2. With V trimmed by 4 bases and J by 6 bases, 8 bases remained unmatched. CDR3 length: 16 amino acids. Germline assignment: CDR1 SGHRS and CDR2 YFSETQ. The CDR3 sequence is CASSMRTSGSADTQYF. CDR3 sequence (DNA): TGCGCCAGCAGCATGAGGACTAGCGGGAGCGCGGATACGCAGTATTTT.

The CDR3 reads CASSPTKGVSVGYTF. CDR3 sequence (DNA): TGTGCCAGCAGCCCCACGAAAGGGGTCTCGGTTGGCTACACCTTC. The rearrangement uses TRBV14 and TRBJ1-2; weak D call: TRBD1 (5 bases). V lost 4 bases and J lost 7, with 19 bases in between. The CDR3 totals 15 residues. CDR1 SGHDN and CDR2 FVKESK come from the germline V gene.

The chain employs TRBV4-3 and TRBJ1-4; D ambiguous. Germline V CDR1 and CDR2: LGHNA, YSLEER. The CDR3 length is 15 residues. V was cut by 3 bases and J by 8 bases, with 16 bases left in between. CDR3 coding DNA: TGCGCCAGCAGCCAGGAAAGGGCCCGGCGGGAAAAACTGTTTTTT. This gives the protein CASSQERARREKLFF.

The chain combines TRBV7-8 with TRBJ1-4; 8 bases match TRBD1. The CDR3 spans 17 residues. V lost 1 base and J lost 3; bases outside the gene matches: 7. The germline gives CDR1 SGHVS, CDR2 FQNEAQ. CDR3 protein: CASSLDQGAQSNEKLFF. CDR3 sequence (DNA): TGTGCCAGCAGCTTAGACCAGGGGGCACAGTCTAATGAAAAACTGTTTTTT.

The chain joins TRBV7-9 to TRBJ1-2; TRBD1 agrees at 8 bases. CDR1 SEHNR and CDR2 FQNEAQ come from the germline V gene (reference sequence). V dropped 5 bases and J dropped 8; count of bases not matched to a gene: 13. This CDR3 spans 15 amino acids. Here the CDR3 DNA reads TGTGCCAGCAGCCCAAGTCAGCAGGGGGCAGAGGGCTACACCTTC. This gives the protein CASSPSQQGAEGYTF.

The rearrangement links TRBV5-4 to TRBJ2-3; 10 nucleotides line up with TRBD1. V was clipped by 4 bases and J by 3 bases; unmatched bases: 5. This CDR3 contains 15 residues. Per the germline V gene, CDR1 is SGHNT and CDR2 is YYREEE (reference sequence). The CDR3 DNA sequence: TGTGCCAGCAGCCCCCGGGACAGGGGAACAGATACGCAGTATTTT. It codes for CASSPRDRGTDTQYF. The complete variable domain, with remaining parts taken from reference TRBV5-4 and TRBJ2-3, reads ETGVTQSPTHLIKTRGQQVTLRCSSQSGHNTVSWYQQALGQGPQFIFQYYREEENGRGNFPPRFSGLQFPNYSSELNVNALELDDSALYLCASSPRDRGTDTQYFGPGTRLTVL.

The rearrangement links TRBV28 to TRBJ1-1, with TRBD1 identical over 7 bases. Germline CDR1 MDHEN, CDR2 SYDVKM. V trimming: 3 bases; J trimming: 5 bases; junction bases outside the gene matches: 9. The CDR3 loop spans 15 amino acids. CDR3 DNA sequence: TGTGCCAGCAGTTTTCCGAGGACAGGTCAGACTGAAGCTTTCTTT. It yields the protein CASSFPRTGQTEAFF.

The CDR3 DNA is TGTGCCAGCAGCTTAGTCCAGGAGACCCAGTACTTC. This codes for CASSLVQETQYF. The gene calls are TRBV7-9 and TRBJ2-5; D is unclear. This CDR3 contains 12 residues. The V end lost 1 base, the J end lost 5 bases, and 5 bases lay between the germline ends. CDR1 is SEHNR, CDR2 FQNEAQ, per germline (reference sequence). Using reference TRBV7-9 and TRBJ2-5 for the parts outside the CDR3, the full variable domain is DTGVSQNPRHKITKRGQNVTFRCDPISEHNRLYWYRQTLGQGPEFLTYFQNEAQLEKSRLLSDRFSAERPKGSFSTLEIQRTEQGDSAMYLCASSLVQETQYFGPGTRLLVL.

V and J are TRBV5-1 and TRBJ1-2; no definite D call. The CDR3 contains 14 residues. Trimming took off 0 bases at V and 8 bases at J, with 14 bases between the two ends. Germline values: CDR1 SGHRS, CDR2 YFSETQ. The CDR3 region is CASSLAAPGGGYTF. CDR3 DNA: TGCGCCAGCAGCTTGGCAGCGCCAGGCGGGGGCTACACCTTC.

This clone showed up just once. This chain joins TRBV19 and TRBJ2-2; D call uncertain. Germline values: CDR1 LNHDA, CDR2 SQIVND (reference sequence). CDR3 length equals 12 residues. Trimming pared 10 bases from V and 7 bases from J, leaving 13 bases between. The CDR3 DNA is TGTGCCACCCTAAAAGTGGACGGGGAGCTGTTTTTT. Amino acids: CATLKVDGELFF. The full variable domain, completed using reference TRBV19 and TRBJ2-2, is DGGITQSPKYLFRKEGQNVTLSCEQNLNHDAMYWYRQDPGQGLRLIYYSQIVNDFQKGDIAEGYSVSREKKESFPLTVTSAQKNPTAFYLCATLKVDGELFFGEGSRLTVL.

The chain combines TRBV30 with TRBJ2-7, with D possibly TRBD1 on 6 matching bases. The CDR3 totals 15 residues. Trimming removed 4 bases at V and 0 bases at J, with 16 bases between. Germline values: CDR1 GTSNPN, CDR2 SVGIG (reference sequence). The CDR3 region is CAWMRGGTSSYEQYF. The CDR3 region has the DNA TGTGCCTGGATGAGAGGGGGAACCAGCTCCTACGAGCAGTACTTC.

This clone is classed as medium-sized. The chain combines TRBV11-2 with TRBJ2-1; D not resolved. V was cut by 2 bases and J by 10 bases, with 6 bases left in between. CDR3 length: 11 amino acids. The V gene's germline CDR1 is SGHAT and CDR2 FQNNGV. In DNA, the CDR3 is TGTGCCAGCAGCTTATTGGCAGAGCAGTTCTTC. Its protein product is CASSLLAEQFF.

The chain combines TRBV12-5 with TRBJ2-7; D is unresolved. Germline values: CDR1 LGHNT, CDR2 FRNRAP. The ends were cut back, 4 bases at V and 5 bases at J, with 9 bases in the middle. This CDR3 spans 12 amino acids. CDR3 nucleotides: TGTGCTAGTGGTTCTGGTTCTCACGAGCAGTACTTC. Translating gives CASGSGSHEQYF.